This T cell receptor (beta chain) was documented in a study of blood T cells in healthy people across ages. Individuals who donated were healthy Caucasians from Russia aged roughly 6 to 90. Researchers collected 9 to 10 milliliters of peripheral blood from every single donor. V gave up 2 bases and J gave up 1 base; unmatched junction bases: 1. CDR1 and CDR2 from the germline V gene are MNHEY and SMNVEV (reference sequence). The CDR3 loop spans 16 amino acids. A second PCR, run for roughly 7 to 12 cycles, used a sample-barcoded 5' primer plus a J-beta primer mix. Via MiXCR, TCRdb re-called the 5' RACE reads, giving one row per CDR3 protein. The data contain some 320,000 distinct CDR3 sequences, 27% of them singletons.

Specimen: blood. The genes are TRBV27 and TRBJ2-4, with 11 bases fitting TRBD2. This TCR was sampled from a woman aged 70-85 years in good health. Here the CDR3 DNA reads TGTGCCAGCAGTTTAGCTAGCGGGAGGGCCAAAAACATTCAGTACTTC. This encodes CASSLASGRAKNIQYF.